Here is one TCR beta chain with its context. Its target is unknown. This sample is part of a study of cytomegalovirus exposure and HLA in healthy donors. Study findings and constraints: Most subjects had HLA-A and HLA-B alleles reportedly predicted accurately by TCR beta sequences. Cytomegalovirus status, reportedly, was diagnosed with high specificity and sensitivity by the classifier.

V was clipped by 5 bases and J by 6 bases, with 12 bases between them. The CDR3 length is 14 residues. CDR1 is SGHRS and CDR2 is YFSETQ in the germline V gene. Primers: 60 Vbeta forward and 13 Jbeta reverse. Here immunoSEQ multiplex PCR was the method, and the copy in TCRdb shows in-frame clones only, minus some. The top ten hold 2% to 2.5% of the sample, which has 150,000 to 200,000 clones, 60% to 80% seen once. The clonotype comes from a man aged 60 to 75 in good health and CMV-seronegative. Sequenced sample: PBMCs. The chain combines TRBV5-1 with TRBJ1-6; D is perhaps TRBD1 (5 bases). CDR3 bases: TGCGCCAGCAGGCTCGACAGCTCTAATTCACCCCTCCACTTT. It translates to CASRLDSSNSPLHF.